This T cell receptor beta chain originates from a study of CD8 T cells in ankylosing spondylitis. Study-level findings and limits: From matched ankylosing spondylitis synovial fluid, disease-linked clones were reportedly recovered at significantly enriched levels. Those disease-linked clones were CD8+; they were also relatively rare in peripheral blood. A TCR beta motif made of several highly homologous variants seemed typical of ankylosing spondylitis blood. Prior literature has documented some motif variants in synovial fluid and blood from reactive arthritis.

A quantitative 5'-RACE method, one with molecular barcodes, was used to make TCR beta libraries. TCRdb fed the 5' RACE reads into MiXCR, producing one record per CDR3 protein. The profile shows more than 650,000 distinct CDR3 sequences, 12% of them singletons. In its sample, this clonotype was seen many times. Its antigen is not identified. The sequence was obtained from a male donor with ankylosing spondylitis. Material: blood, either unsorted or a sorted T cell fraction (not recorded which).

In nucleotides, the CDR3 is TGTGCCAGCAGCCTTCGGACTAGCGGGGAGACCCAGTACTTC. This gives the protein CASSLRTSGETQYF. This chain connects TRBV12-3 or TRBV12-4 to TRBJ2-5, with TRBD2 identical over 11 bases. The CDR3 is 14 residues long. With 6 bases clipped from V and 5 bases from J, the junction kept 5 bases outside the gene matches.